This T cell receptor beta chain came from a study of T cells in Graves' hyperthyroidism and ophthalmopathy. This clonotype was detected ten times or more. What it binds is not known. The investigators amplified TCR beta CDR3 regions from RNA transcripts. First-round RT-PCR with HTBI primers amplified the TCR CDR3 region. MiXCR, applied by TCRdb to the multiplex PCR reads, yields one record per CDR3 protein. The data show roughly 93,000 distinct CDR3 sequences, with approximately 40% seen just once and roughly 10% held by the top ten. Trimming took off 1 base at V and 2 bases at J, with 11 bases between the two ends. Germline CDR1 is SGHTA and CDR2 is FQGNSA. This CDR3 is 15 amino acids long. Overall study results and limits: Most thyroid clonotypes that were expanded above 0.001 also turned up in blood.

The V and J genes are TRBV7-2 and TRBJ2-5; unclear D gene. Sequencing used peripheral blood or thyroid tissue (not recorded which). The source of this sequence is a woman between 25 and 40 years old with Graves' hyperthyroidism. The CDR3 region has the DNA TGTGCCAGCAGCTTAGGCCGACACCAACAAGAGACCCAGTACTTC. Protein: CASSLGRHQQETQYF.